The rows below give T cell receptor beta chains drawn from one sample of a study of blood T cells in healthy people across ages. From the 5' RACE reads, TCRdb called clonotypes with MiXCR, one entry per CDR3 protein. The sample consists of about 570,000 distinct CDR3 sequences, 25% to 30% of them appearing once. The sample comprised blood. The receptors derive from a woman in her 70s in good health. Each CDR3 is given with its conserved first and last residue. D genes are given only for firm matches. Some rows have no size entry. The others give once, few or many, or a class for an expanded clone.

D gene: .
V gene: TRBV9
J gene: TRBJ1-2
clone size: few
CDR3 DNA: TGTGCCAGCAGCGTAATGGGGGCTGGCAGCTATGGCTACACCTTC
CDR3 protein: CASSVMGAGSYGYTF

D gene: .
V gene: TRBV25-1
J gene: TRBJ1-6
clone size: .
CDR3 DNA: TGTGCCAGCAGTGAGCAAGATCCACCCCTCCACTTT
CDR3 protein: CASSEQDPPLHF

D gene: .
V gene: TRBV5-1
J gene: TRBJ2-7
clone size: .
CDR3 DNA: TGCGCCAGCAGCTTGGCAGGGGCTGGCTACGAGCAGTACTTC
CDR3 protein: CASSLAGAGYEQYF

D gene: .
V gene: TRBV7-8
J gene: TRBJ1-1
clone size: few
CDR3 DNA: TGTGCCAGCAGCTTAGGGTACCAGCCCATGAACACTGAAGCTTTCTTT
CDR3 protein: CASSLGYQPMNTEAFF

D gene: TRBD2
V gene: TRBV5-1
J gene: TRBJ2-5
clone size: few
CDR3 DNA: TGCGCCAGCAGCTTTGGCGGGGGAAACCAAGAGACCCAGTACTTC
CDR3 protein: CASSFGGGNQETQYF

D gene: TRBD2
V gene: TRBV10-1
J gene: TRBJ2-5
clone size: .
CDR3 DNA: TGCGCCAGCACCGGGACTAGCGGGGGGACACAAGAGACCCAGTACTTC
CDR3 protein: CASTGTSGGTQETQYF

D gene: .
V gene: TRBV9
J gene: TRBJ1-1
clone size: .
CDR3 DNA: TGTGCCAGCAGCCAACGGACAGCCACTGAAGCTTTCTTT
CDR3 protein: CASSQRTATEAFF

D gene: TRBD1
V gene: TRBV5-1
J gene: TRBJ1-2
clone size: few
CDR3 DNA: TGCGCCAGCAGCCCCCCTTCCGACAGGGGTGGCTACACCTTC
CDR3 protein: CASSPPSDRGGYTF

D gene: TRBD2
V gene: TRBV7-2
J gene: TRBJ2-1
clone size: few
CDR3 DNA: TGTGCCAGCAGCTTACCCCCAATAGCGGGGAAGCAGTTCTTC
CDR3 protein: CASSLPPIAGKQFF

D gene: .
V gene: TRBV20-1
J gene: TRBJ1-2
clone size: .
CDR3 DNA: TGCAGTGCTAGTACCAGGACGCAGTATGGCTACACCTTC
CDR3 protein: CSASTRTQYGYTF

D gene: .
V gene: TRBV11-2
J gene: TRBJ1-4
clone size: .
CDR3 DNA: TGTGCCAGCAGCTTGGAACGACGAGCTAATGAAAAACTGTTTTTT
CDR3 protein: CASSLERRANEKLFF

D gene: .
V gene: TRBV7-3
J gene: TRBJ1-4
clone size: .
CDR3 DNA: TGTACCAGCAGCCCCGGCCGCGGTAATGAAAAACTGTTTTTT
CDR3 protein: CTSSPGRGNEKLFF

D gene: .
V gene: TRBV20-1
J gene: TRBJ2-5
clone size: many
CDR3 DNA: TGCAGTGCCGAAAGGTGGGCAGGGCAAGAGACCCAGTACTTC
CDR3 protein: CSAERWAGQETQYF

D gene: .
V gene: TRBV5-1
J gene: TRBJ2-5
clone size: few
CDR3 DNA: TGCGCCAGCAGCTCGGGGGCGTACCAAGAGACCCAGTACTTC
CDR3 protein: CASSSGAYQETQYF

D gene: .
V gene: TRBV7-9
J gene: TRBJ2-7
clone size: .
CDR3 DNA: TGTGCCAGCAGCTCTCACGGTGGTAGCAACGAGCAGTACTTC
CDR3 protein: CASSSHGGSNEQYF

D gene: .
V gene: TRBV18
J gene: TRBJ1-1
clone size: few
CDR3 DNA: TGTGCCAGCTCGCGGGATGCAGGGACCATGAACACTGAAGCTTTCTTT
CDR3 protein: CASSRDAGTMNTEAFF

D gene: .
V gene: TRBV20-1
J gene: TRBJ1-3
clone size: .
CDR3 DNA: TGCAGTGCTAGCTCCCGAATTCCTGGAAACACCATATATTTT
CDR3 protein: CSASSRIPGNTIYF

D gene: .
V gene: TRBV25-1
J gene: TRBJ1-6
clone size: .
CDR3 DNA: TGTGCCAGCAGGGTAGGGCCAAATTCACCCCTCCACTTT
CDR3 protein: CASRVGPNSPLHF

D gene: .
V gene: TRBV6-1
J gene: TRBJ1-1
clone size: .
CDR3 DNA: TGTGCCAGCAGTGGCCTCCCAATTCGGGACACTGAAGCTTTCTTT
CDR3 protein: CASSGLPIRDTEAFF

D gene: .
V gene: TRBV7-3
J gene: TRBJ2-7
clone size: few
CDR3 DNA: TGTGCCAGCAGCCCAGGTGGTGCGGTGGGCGAGCAGTACTTC
CDR3 protein: CASSPGGAVGEQYF

D gene: .
V gene: TRBV10-2
J gene: TRBJ1-4
clone size: few
CDR3 DNA: TGCGCCAGCAGACCCCAGAATGAAAAACTGTTTTTT
CDR3 protein: CASRPQNEKLFF

D gene: TRBD2
V gene: TRBV20-1
J gene: TRBJ2-3
clone size: .
CDR3 DNA: TGCAGTGCCGCGGGTCTGTGGCGGGGGACCACAGATACGCAGTATTTT
CDR3 protein: CSAAGLWRGTTDTQYF

D gene: .
V gene: TRBV7-9
J gene: TRBJ2-5
clone size: few
CDR3 DNA: TGTGCCAGCACCCGCTCCCCACAAGAGACCCAGTACTTC
CDR3 protein: CASTRSPQETQYF

D gene: .
V gene: TRBV7-2
J gene: TRBJ2-5
clone size: .
CDR3 DNA: TGTGCCAGCAGCTTAGCCCTGCGTGAGGCGGCACAACAAGAGACCCAGTACTTC
CDR3 protein: CASSLALREAAQQETQYF

D gene: .
V gene: TRBV12-3/TRBV12-4
J gene: TRBJ2-7
clone size: .
CDR3 DNA: TGTGCCAGCAGTTTATCCCACTACGAGCAGTACTTC
CDR3 protein: CASSLSHYEQYF

D gene: TRBD2
V gene: TRBV7-6
J gene: TRBJ2-3
clone size: .
CDR3 DNA: TGTGCCAGCAGCCCCGGACTAGCGGGGGTATTAGCAACAGATACGCAGTATTTT
CDR3 protein: CASSPGLAGVLATDTQYF

D gene: TRBD2
V gene: TRBV2
J gene: TRBJ2-3
clone size: .
CDR3 DNA: TGTGCCAGCAATCCCCCGGCTAGCGGGGGGGCCCAGGGTGCGCAGTATTTT
CDR3 protein: CASNPPASGGAQGAQYF

D gene: .
V gene: TRBV19
J gene: TRBJ1-4
clone size: .
CDR3 DNA: TGTGCCAGTAGTATCCTGGACTCGGGGGGAGAAAAACTGTTTTTT
CDR3 protein: CASSILDSGGEKLFF

D gene: TRBD1
V gene: TRBV12-3/TRBV12-4
J gene: TRBJ1-3
clone size: few
CDR3 DNA: TGTGCCAGCGGGGCAACCGGGACAGGGGGAAACACCATATATTTT
CDR3 protein: CASGATGTGGNTIYF

D gene: .
V gene: TRBV29-1
J gene: TRBJ1-1
clone size: .
CDR3 DNA: TGCAGCGTTGAGGGAGCTATTACGAGAGCTTTCTTT
CDR3 protein: CSVEGAITRAFF

D gene: .
V gene: TRBV7-2
J gene: TRBJ2-7
clone size: few
CDR3 DNA: TGTGCCAGCAGCCCAACCCCCGGGCCCTACCGAACATACTTC
CDR3 protein: CASSPTPGPYRTYF

D gene: TRBD1
V gene: TRBV5-5
J gene: TRBJ1-1
clone size: few
CDR3 DNA: TGTGCCAGCAGCTTGGGACAGGGCCAGGCAGAAGCTTTCTTT
CDR3 protein: CASSLGQGQAEAFF

D gene: TRBD2
V gene: TRBV6-1
J gene: TRBJ2-1
clone size: medium-sized
CDR3 DNA: TGTGCCAGCAGTAGACTAGCGGGCCTCAGCAATGAGCAGTTCTTC
CDR3 protein: CASSRLAGLSNEQFF

D gene: .
V gene: TRBV10-2
J gene: TRBJ1-2
clone size: .
CDR3 DNA: TGCGCCAGCAGTGAGCAAAGGGCCAATTCTGCCTATGGCTACACCTTC
CDR3 protein: CASSEQRANSAYGYTF

D gene: .
V gene: TRBV6-6
J gene: TRBJ2-7
clone size: .
CDR3 DNA: TGTGCCAGCGGTAGACACCTTCGCAACGAGCAGTACTTC
CDR3 protein: CASGRHLRNEQYF

D gene: .
V gene: TRBV6-6
J gene: TRBJ2-7
clone size: .
CDR3 DNA: TGTGCCAGCAGTTACTCCGGGGGCGGTGGTGAGCAGTACTTC
CDR3 protein: CASSYSGGGGEQYF

D gene: .
V gene: TRBV3-1
J gene: TRBJ2-5
clone size: few
CDR3 DNA: TGTGCCAGCAGTCTAATAGGGGGAGGAAGCCAAGAGACCCAGTACTTC
CDR3 protein: CASSLIGGGSQETQYF

D gene: .
V gene: TRBV6-5
J gene: TRBJ2-5
clone size: few
CDR3 DNA: TGTGCCAGCAGTTACGTGGGAGCCCAAGAGACCCAGTACTTC
CDR3 protein: CASSYVGAQETQYF

D gene: .
V gene: TRBV5-1
J gene: TRBJ1-1
clone size: .
CDR3 DNA: TGCGCCAGCAGCTTGCATGCTGAAGCTTTCTTT
CDR3 protein: CASSLHAEAFF

D gene: .
V gene: TRBV6-1
J gene: TRBJ2-7
clone size: .
CDR3 DNA: TGTGCCAGCAGTGAAGTAGGGGGGAACGAGCAGTACTTC
CDR3 protein: CASSEVGGNEQYF

D gene: TRBD2
V gene: TRBV20-1
J gene: TRBJ2-5
clone size: many
CDR3 DNA: TGCAGTGCCGGGAGGTCCGGGGAGACCCAGTACTTC
CDR3 protein: CSAGRSGETQYF

D gene: .
V gene: TRBV12-3/TRBV12-4
J gene: TRBJ1-1
clone size: few
CDR3 DNA: TGTGCCAGCAGAGAGGATGCCTCTGAAGCTTTCTTT
CDR3 protein: CASREDASEAFF

D gene: .
V gene: TRBV29-1
J gene: TRBJ2-7
clone size: .
CDR3 DNA: TGCAGCGTCGTCCGGAGGGGGAGCGAGCAGTACTTC
CDR3 protein: CSVVRRGSEQYF

D gene: .
V gene: TRBV7-2
J gene: TRBJ2-5
clone size: few
CDR3 DNA: TGTGCCAGCAGCTTTTGGCCCTCGAACCAAGAGACCCAGTACTTC
CDR3 protein: CASSFWPSNQETQYF

D gene: .
V gene: TRBV6-1
J gene: TRBJ1-1
clone size: .
CDR3 DNA: TGTGCCAGCAGGAGGCTACTCAAGGTGAACACTGAAGCTTTCTTT
CDR3 protein: CASRRLLKVNTEAFF

D gene: TRBD1
V gene: TRBV6-6
J gene: TRBJ2-5
clone size: few
CDR3 DNA: TGTGCCAGCACCCTCGAGGGGACAGGGAGATTCGGGACCCAGTACTTC
CDR3 protein: CASTLEGTGRFGTQYF

D gene: TRBD1
V gene: TRBV12-3/TRBV12-4
J gene: TRBJ1-5
clone size: few
CDR3 DNA: TGTGCCAGCAGCCCTCGCCAGGGGGCGTGGGGTCAGCCCCAGCATTTT
CDR3 protein: CASSPRQGAWGQPQHF